The T cell receptor beta chain under discussion was sequenced for a study of response to subunit inactivated influenza vaccine. Study-level findings and limits: With each seasonal influenza vaccination, the authors suggested, few new T cells are recruited.

Germline loops: CDR1 DFQATT, CDR2 SNEGSKA (reference sequence). V shed 2 bases and J shed 8 bases, with 15 bases lying between them. CDR3 length: 13 residues. On this clonotype itself: Its antigen remains unknown.

A single record per CDR3 protein comes from TCRdb applying MiXCR to the RT-PCR reads. The top ten clones hold 10% to 15% of a sample with 560,000 or so distinct CDR3 sequences, 6% to 9% of them seen once. This specimen consisted of PBMCs from blood, obtained approximately 25 months after vaccination. The source is a man in his fifties or sixties who received an inactivated influenza vaccine. This sequence joins TRBV20-1 and TRBJ1-1, with no clear D. Here the CDR3 reads CSARTRGGWEAFF. The CDR3 coding sequence is TGCAGTGCTAGAACCCGGGGAGGGTGGGAAGCTTTCTTT.